This T cell receptor beta chain stems from a study of technical replicates of blood from several donors. Germline V gives CDR1 SGHDN, CDR2 FVKESK. This CDR3 spans 15 amino acids. Trimming removed 5 bases from V and 0 bases from J; junction bases left unmatched: 7. Sequencing was performed with immunoSEQ multiplex PCR; in TCRdb, only in-frame clones are kept and a portion is missing. This sample has about 94,000 clones, with 95% found just once. Sequenced material: T cells isolated from PBMCs. The J gene is TRBJ2-7, the V gene TRBV14; 7 nucleotides match TRBD1. The origin of this receptor is a human donor in good health. CDR3 region: CASSYRGESSYEQYF. The DNA of the CDR3 is TGTGCCAGCAGCTACAGGGGTGAGAGCTCCTACGAGCAGTACTTC.